The present T cell receptor beta chain was sequenced within a study of blood T cells in healthy people across ages. It was with a sample-barcoded 5' primer and a J-beta primer mix that a second PCR of roughly 6 to 12 cycles was run. A template-switch adaptor that had 12 random nucleotides put a tag on each cDNA molecule. From the 5' RACE reads, TCRdb called clonotypes with MiXCR, one entry per CDR3 protein. The sample records some 1.5 million distinct CDR3 sequences, 28% being singletons. J lost 0 bases, V lost 4 bases, and 21 bases had no gene match. This CDR3 contains 21 residues. Germline V gene data show CDR1 as MNHEY and CDR2 as SVGAGI.

This TCR derives from a woman aged 25 to 45 in good health. The chain employs TRBV6-5 and TRBJ2-3; 8 nucleotides agree with TRBD2. The sample consisted of blood. Written as DNA, the CDR3 is TGTGCCAGCAGTTCTCTAGGGACTAGGGCCGTAGGGGCCCCTAGCACAGATACGCAGTATTTT. It translates to CASSSLGTRAVGAPSTDTQYF.